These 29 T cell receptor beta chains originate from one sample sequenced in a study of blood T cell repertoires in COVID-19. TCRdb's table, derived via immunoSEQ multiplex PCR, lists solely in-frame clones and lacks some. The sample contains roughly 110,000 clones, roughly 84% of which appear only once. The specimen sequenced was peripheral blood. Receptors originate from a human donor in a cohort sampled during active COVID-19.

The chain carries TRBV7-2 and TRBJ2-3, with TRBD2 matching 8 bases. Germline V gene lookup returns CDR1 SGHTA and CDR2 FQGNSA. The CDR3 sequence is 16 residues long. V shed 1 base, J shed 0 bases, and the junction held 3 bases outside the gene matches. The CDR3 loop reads CASSLELAASTDTQYF. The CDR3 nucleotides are TGTGCCAGCAGCTTAGAACTAGCGGCAAGCACAGATACGCAGTATTTT.

The CDR3 DNA sequence: TGTGCCAGCAGCCCCCCCACAGGGGAGGATCTCACAGATACGCAGTATTTT. Translated: CASSPPTGEDLTDTQYF. The chain recombines TRBV21-1 with TRBJ2-3; the table's D call, TRBD1, has no DNA check behind it. TRBV21-1 represents a pseudogene. The CDR3 consists of 17 residues.

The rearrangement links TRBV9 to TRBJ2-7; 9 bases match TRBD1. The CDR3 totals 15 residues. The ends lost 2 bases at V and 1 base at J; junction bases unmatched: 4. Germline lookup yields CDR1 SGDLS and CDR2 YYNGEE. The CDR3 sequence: CASSVGTGPSYEQYV. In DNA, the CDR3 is TGTGCCAGCAGCGTCGGGACAGGGCCTTCCTACGAGCAGTACGTC.

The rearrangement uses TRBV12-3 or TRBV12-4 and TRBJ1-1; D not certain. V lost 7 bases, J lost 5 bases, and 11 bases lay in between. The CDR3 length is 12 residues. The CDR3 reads CASNLGVTEAFF. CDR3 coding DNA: TGTGCCAGCAACCTAGGAGTAACTGAAGCTTTCTTT.

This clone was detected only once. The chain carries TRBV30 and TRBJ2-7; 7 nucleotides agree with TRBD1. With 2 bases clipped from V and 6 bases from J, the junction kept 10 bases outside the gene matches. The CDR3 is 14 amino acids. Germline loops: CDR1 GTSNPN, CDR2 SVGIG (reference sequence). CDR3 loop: CAWSPLTGQGEQYF. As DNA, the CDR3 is TGTGCCTGGAGTCCCCTGACAGGGCAAGGCGAGCAGTACTTC.

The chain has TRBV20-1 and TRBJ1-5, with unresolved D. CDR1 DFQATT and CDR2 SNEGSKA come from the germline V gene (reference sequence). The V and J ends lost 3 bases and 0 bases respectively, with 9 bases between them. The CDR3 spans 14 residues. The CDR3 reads CSASPGYSNQPQHF. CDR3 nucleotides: TGCAGTGCTAGTCCGGGATATAGCAATCAGCCCCAGCATTTT.

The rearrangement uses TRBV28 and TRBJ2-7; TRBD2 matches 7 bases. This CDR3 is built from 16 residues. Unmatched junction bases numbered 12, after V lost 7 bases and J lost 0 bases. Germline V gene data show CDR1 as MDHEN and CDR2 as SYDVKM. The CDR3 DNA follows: TGTGCCAGCACCGTGGGCGGGAGTTCCGGCTCCTACGAGCAGTACTTC. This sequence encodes CASTVGGSSGSYEQYF.

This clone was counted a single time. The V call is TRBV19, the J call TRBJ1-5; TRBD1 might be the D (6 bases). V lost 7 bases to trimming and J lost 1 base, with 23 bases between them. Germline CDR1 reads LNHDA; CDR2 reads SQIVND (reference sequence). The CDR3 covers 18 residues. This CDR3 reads CASTTLRGHRDSNQPQHF. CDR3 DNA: TGTGCCAGTACCACCCTTCGGGGACACAGAGACAGCAATCAGCCCCAGCATTTT.

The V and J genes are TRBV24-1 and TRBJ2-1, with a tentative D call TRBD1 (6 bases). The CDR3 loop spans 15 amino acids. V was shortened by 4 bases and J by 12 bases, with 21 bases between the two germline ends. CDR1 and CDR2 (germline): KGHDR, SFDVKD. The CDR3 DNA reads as TGTGCCACCAGTGACTCTTTTTCCGCGACAGGTGCGCAGTTCTTC. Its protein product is CATSDSFSATGAQFF.

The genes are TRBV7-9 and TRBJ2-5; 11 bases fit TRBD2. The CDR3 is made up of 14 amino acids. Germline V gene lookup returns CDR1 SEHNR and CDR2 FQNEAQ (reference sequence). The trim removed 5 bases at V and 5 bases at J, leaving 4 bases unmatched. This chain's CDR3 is CASSLGLAEETQYF. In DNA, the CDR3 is TGTGCCAGCAGCCTGGGACTAGCGGAGGAGACCCAGTACTTC.

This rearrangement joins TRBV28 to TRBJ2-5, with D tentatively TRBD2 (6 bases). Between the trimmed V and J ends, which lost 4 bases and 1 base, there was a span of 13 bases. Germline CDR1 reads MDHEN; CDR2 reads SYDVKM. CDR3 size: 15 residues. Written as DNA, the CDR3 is TGTGCCAGCAGTTGGAGGGAAGGCAGCCAAGAGACCCAGTACTTC. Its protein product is CASSWREGSQETQYF. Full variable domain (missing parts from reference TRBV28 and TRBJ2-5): DVKVTQSSRYLVKRTGEKVFLECVQDMDHENMFWYRQDPGLGLRLIYFSYDVKMKEKGDIPEGYSVSREKKERFSLILESASTNQTSMYLCASSWREGSQETQYFGPGTRLLVL.

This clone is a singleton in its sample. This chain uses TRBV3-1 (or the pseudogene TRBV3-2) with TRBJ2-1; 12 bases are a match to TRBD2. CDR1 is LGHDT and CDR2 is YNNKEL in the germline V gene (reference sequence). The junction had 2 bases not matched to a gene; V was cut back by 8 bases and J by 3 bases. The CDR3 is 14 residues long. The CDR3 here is CASRLAGVYNEQFF. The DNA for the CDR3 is TGTGCCAGCCGACTAGCGGGAGTCTACAATGAGCAGTTCTTC.

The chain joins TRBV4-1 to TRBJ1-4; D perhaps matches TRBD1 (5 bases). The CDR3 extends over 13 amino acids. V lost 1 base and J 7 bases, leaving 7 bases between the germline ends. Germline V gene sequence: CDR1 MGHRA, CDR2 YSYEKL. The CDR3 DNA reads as TGCGCCAGCAGCCAAGTAGGGGTTGAAAAACTGTTTTTT. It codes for CASSQVGVEKLFF.

The CDR3 region is CAWAVGQGVSNYGYTF. The CDR3 DNA reads as TGTGCCTGGGCGGTAGGACAGGGAGTTTCTAACTATGGCTACACCTTC. The J gene is TRBJ1-2, the V gene TRBV30; 8 nucleotides align to TRBD1. The CDR3 loop spans 16 amino acids. V lost 5 bases, J lost 0 bases, and 11 bases stayed unmatched. From germline, CDR1 is GTSNPN and CDR2 SVGIG (reference sequence).

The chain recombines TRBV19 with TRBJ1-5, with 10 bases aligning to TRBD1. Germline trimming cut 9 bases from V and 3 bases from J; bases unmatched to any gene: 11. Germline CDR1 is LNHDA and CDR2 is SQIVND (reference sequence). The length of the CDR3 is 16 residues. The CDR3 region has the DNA TGTGCCAGCGTCGAGGGGGACAGGGGCTACAATCAGCCCCAGCATTTT. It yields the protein CASVEGDRGYNQPQHF.

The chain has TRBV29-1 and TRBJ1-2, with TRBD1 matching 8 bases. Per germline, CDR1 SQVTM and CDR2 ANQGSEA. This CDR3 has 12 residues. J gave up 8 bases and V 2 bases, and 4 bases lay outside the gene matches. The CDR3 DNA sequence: TGCAGCGTTGAACGACAGGGGAGAGGCTACACCTTC. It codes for CSVERQGRGYTF.

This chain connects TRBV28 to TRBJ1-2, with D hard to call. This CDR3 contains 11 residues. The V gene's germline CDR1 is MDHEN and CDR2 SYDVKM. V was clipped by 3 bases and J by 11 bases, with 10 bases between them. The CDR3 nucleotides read TGTGCCAGCAGTTTGATAGCTAATTACACCTTC. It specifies CASSLIANYTF.

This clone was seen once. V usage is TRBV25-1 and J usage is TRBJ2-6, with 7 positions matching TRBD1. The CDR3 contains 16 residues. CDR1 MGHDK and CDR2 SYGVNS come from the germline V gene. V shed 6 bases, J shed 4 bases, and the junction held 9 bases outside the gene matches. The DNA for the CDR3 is TGTGCCAGCAGCCAGACAGGGTTGGGCGGGGCCAACGTCCTGACTTTC. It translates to CASSQTGLGGANVLTF.

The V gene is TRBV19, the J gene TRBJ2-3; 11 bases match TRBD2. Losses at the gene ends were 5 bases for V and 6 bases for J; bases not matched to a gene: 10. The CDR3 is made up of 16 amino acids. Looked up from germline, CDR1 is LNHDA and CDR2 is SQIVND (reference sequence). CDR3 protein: CASSFRTSGFLDTQYF. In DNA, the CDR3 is TGTGCCAGTAGTTTCCGGACTAGCGGGTTTTTGGATACGCAGTATTTT.

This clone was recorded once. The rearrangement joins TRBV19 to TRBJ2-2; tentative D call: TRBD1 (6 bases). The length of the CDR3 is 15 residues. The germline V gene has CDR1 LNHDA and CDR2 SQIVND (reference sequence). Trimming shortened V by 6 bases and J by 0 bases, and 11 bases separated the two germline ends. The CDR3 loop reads CASSQQGSNTGELFF. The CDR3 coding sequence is TGTGCCAGTAGCCAACAGGGTTCGAACACCGGGGAGCTGTTTTTT.

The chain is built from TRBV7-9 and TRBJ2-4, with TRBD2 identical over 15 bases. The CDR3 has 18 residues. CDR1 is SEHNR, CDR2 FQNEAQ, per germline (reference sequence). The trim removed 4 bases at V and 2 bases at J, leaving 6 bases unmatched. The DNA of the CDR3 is TGTGCCAGCAGCTCCGGACTAGCGGGAGGGCGGCCCAAAAACATTCAGTACTTC. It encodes CASSSGLAGGRPKNIQYF.

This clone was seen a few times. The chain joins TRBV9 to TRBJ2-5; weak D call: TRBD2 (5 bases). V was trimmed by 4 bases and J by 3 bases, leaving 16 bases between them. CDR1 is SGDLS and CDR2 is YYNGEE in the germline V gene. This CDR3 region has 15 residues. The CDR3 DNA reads TGTGCCAGCAGCACCCTCGGCCTAGCCGAAGAGACCCAGTACTTC. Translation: CASSTLGLAEETQYF. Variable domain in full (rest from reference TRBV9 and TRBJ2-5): DSGVTQTPKHLITATGQRVTLRCSPRSGDLSVYWYQQSLDQGLQFLIQYYNGEERAKGNILERFSAQQFPDLHSELNLSSLELGDSALYFCASSTLGLAEETQYFGPGTRLLVL.

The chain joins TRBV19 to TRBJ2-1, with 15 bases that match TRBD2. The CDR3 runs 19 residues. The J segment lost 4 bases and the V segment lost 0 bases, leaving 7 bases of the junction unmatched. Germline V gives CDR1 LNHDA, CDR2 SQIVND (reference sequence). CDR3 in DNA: TGTGCCAGTAGTATAGAGGGGCCCGGGACTAGCGGGAGGTACAATGAGCAGTTCTTC. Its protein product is CASSIEGPGTSGRYNEQFF. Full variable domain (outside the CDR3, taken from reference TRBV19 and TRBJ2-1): DGGITQSPKYLFRKEGQNVTLSCEQNLNHDAMYWYRQDPGQGLRLIYYSQIVNDFQKGDIAEGYSVSREKKESFPLTVTSAQKNPTAFYLCASSIEGPGTSGRYNEQFFGPGTRLTVL.

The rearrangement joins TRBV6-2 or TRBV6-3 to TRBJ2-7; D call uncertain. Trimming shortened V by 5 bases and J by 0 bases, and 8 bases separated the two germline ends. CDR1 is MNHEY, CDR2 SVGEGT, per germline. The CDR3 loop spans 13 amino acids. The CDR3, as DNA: TGTGCCAGCAGTCGACTTCACTCCTACGAGCAGTACTTC. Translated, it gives CASSRLHSYEQYF.

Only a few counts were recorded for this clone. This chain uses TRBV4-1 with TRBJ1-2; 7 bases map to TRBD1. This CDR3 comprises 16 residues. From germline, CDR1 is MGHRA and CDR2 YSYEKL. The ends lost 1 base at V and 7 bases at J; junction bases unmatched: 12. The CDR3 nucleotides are TGCGCCAGCAGCCAAGGGCATCAGGGGGTGGCACGTGGCTACACCTTC. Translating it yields CASSQGHQGVARGYTF.

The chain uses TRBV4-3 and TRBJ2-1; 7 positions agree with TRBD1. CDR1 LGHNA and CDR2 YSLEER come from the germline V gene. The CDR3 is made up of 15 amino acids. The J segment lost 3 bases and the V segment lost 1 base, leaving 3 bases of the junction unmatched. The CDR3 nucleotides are TGCGCCAGCAGCCAAGGTCGGGACAGCTACAATGAGCAGTTCTTC. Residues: CASSQGRDSYNEQFF.

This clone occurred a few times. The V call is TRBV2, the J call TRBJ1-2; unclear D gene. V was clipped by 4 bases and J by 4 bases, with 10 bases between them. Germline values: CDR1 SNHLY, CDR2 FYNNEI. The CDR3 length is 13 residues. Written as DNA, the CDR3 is TGTGCCAGCAGTGGGTCCAGTTCCTATGGCTACACCTTC. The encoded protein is CASSGSSSYGYTF.

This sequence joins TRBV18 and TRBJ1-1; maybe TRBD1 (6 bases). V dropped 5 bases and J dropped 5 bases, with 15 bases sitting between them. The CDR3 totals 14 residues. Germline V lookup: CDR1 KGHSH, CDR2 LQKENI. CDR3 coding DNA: TGTGCCAGCTCAGAACAGGGTGGCGGAACTGAAGCTTTCTTT. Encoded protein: CASSEQGGGTEAFF. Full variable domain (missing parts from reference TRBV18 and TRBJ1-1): NAGVMQNPRHLVRRRGQEARLRCSPMKGHSHVYWYRQLPEEGLKFMVYLQKENIIDESGMPKERFSAEFPKEGPSILRIQQVVRGDSAAYFCASSEQGGGTEAFFGQGTRLTVV.

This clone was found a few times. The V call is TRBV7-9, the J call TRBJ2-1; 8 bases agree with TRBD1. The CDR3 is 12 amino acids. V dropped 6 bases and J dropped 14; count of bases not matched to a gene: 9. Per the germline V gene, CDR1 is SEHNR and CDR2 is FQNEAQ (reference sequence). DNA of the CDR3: TGTGCCAGCAGGTCTGACAGGGGAGACGAGTTCTTC. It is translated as CASRSDRGDEFF.